This paragraph reports one T cell receptor beta chain. Germline CDR1 and CDR2: GTSNPN and SVGIG (reference sequence). This CDR3 comprises 18 residues. Trimming took 1 base from V and 2 from J; bases not matched to a gene: 9. This entry is derived from a study of blood T cell repertoires in COVID-19. The overall study: Samples of COVID-19 (acute and convalescent) were obtained from the United States, Italy and Spain.

Sequencing used immunoSEQ multiplex PCR; TCRdb keeps in-frame clones, though not all of them. The sample has over 90,000 clones, roughly 82% seen once; the top ten hold 12%. The V call is TRBV30, the J call TRBJ1-3; 12 bases line up with TRBD1. Sequencing was carried out using peripheral blood. This clonotype was obtained from a human donor in a cohort sampled during active COVID-19. CDR3 DNA sequence: TGTGCCTGGAGTGACGAGGGACAGGGGGCTGGGGCTGGAAACACCATATATTTT. Its translation is CAWSDEGQGAGAGNTIYF.